The present entry profiles one TCR beta chain with its context. The antigen is undetermined. The data are from a study of cytomegalovirus exposure and HLA in healthy donors. Study-level results: Accounts indicate the classifier identified cytomegalovirus status with strong specificity and sensitivity. Most TCR sequences were rare, but some public TCRs occurred in many donors. Researchers catalogued over 150 TCR beta chains as cytomegalovirus-associated.

Separate from the approximately 700-subject first cohort was the approximately 130-subject validation cohort, to which the donors belonged. Clones were read by immunoSEQ multiplex PCR, and TCRdb kept only the in-frame ones, dropping some. The top ten hold about 0.94% of the sample, which has about 160,000 clones, 95% to 96% seen once. The TCR originated in a woman between 18 and 30 years old in good health and CMV-seronegative. Sequencing was performed on PBMCs.

The CDR3 DNA reads as TGTGCCAGCAGCCGGGACAGGGGCAAGGACGAGCAGTACTTC. This translates into CASSRDRGKDEQYF. The V gene is TRBV5-6, the J gene TRBJ2-7, with 10 bases matching TRBD1. Trimming cost V 4 bases and J 5 bases; bases outside gene matches: 6. The CDR3 covers 14 residues. Per the germline V gene, CDR1 is SGHDT and CDR2 is YYEEEE.